This passage covers 15 T cell receptor beta chains from one sample sequenced in a study of blood T cell repertoires in COVID-19. Some clones are missing from TCRdb's copy, which holds only in-frame ones; the method was immunoSEQ multiplex PCR. The table shows about 310,000 clones, with 70% to 90% occurring only once. The sequencing input was peripheral blood. These TCRs come from a man in his 70s with acute or convalescent COVID-19.

Written as DNA, the CDR3 is TGTGCCAGCAGCCCCCCCGACAGGTACGATCTTTCCTACAATGAGCAGTTCTTC. Encoded protein: CASSPPDRYDLSYNEQFF. This chain links TRBV27 with TRBJ2-1; D is possibly TRBD1 (6 bases). The V and J ends lost 6 bases and 1 base respectively, with 22 bases between them. From germline, CDR1 is MNHEY and CDR2 SMNVEV (reference sequence). The CDR3 spans 18 residues.

The rearrangement uses TRBV18 and TRBJ1-2, with D uncertain. The CDR3 totals 14 residues. Trimming left V 2 bases short and J 7 bases short, with 14 bases between. Germline loops: CDR1 KGHSH, CDR2 LQKENI. The CDR3 spells CASSPGSEGSGYTF. In DNA form, the CDR3 reads TGTGCCAGCTCACCAGGTAGTGAGGGTTCTGGCTACACCTTC.

The V and J genes are TRBV18 and TRBJ2-3, with 7 bases matching TRBD2. The germline V gene encodes CDR1 KGHSH and CDR2 LQKENI. The CDR3 spans 18 residues. V was clipped by 2 bases and J by 0 bases; unmatched bases: 11. The CDR3 region is CASSPGETSPVSTDTQYF. As DNA, the CDR3 is TGTGCCAGCTCACCAGGGGAGACTAGCCCCGTTAGCACAGATACGCAGTATTTT. The variable domain in full, with the rest retrieved from reference TRBV18 and TRBJ2-3, is NAGVMQNPRHLVRRRGQEARLRCSPMKGHSHVYWYRQLPEEGLKFMVYLQKENIIDESGMPKERFSAEFPKEGPSILRIQQVVRGDSAAYFCASSPGETSPVSTDTQYFGPGTRLTVL.

This clone was counted once. The V and J genes are TRBV4-3 and TRBJ1-2, with D perhaps TRBD1 (6 bases). This CDR3 contains 14 residues. V lost 0 bases and J 7 bases, leaving 12 bases between the germline ends. Germline CDR1 reads LGHNA; CDR2 reads YSLEER. The CDR3 spells CASSQDRGMGGYTF. CDR3 DNA: TGCGCCAGCAGCCAAGATAGGGGGATGGGTGGCTACACCTTC.

The table lists this clone with a few counts. The rearrangement links TRBV10-2 to TRBJ1-1; unclear D gene. V was pared by 3 bases and J by 12 bases, with 17 bases between. CDR1 and CDR2 (germline): WSHSY, SAAADI. The CDR3 totals 13 residues. CDR3 coding DNA: TGCGCCAGCAGTGATATCTTGTACTTGTGGTCTTTCTTT. Residues: CASSDILYLWSFF.

The chain is built from TRBV9 and TRBJ2-1; 8 nucleotides match TRBD2. Trimming removed 3 bases from V and 4 bases from J; junction bases left unmatched: 9. Germline CDR1 and CDR2: SGDLS and YYNGEE. The CDR3 consists of 16 residues. In DNA form, the CDR3 reads TGTGCCAGCAGCGCGGGAGGGCCCTTTCTGTACAATGAGCAGTTCTTC. Residues: CASSAGGPFLYNEQFF.

This sequence joins TRBV7-2 and TRBJ2-3; maybe TRBD2 (5 bases). V gave up 3 bases and J gave up 0 bases, with 10 bases separating them. Germline lookup yields CDR1 SGHTA and CDR2 FQGNSA. The CDR3 is 15 residues long. This CDR3 is CASSFRGTSTDTQYF. The CDR3 nucleotides are TGTGCCAGCAGCTTTCGGGGTACTAGCACAGATACGCAGTATTTT.

This sequence joins TRBV3-1 (or the pseudogene TRBV3-2) and TRBJ2-7; 11 bases agree with TRBD2. The germline V gene has CDR1 LGHDT and CDR2 YNNKEL (reference sequence). The length of the CDR3 is 14 residues. V shed 9 bases, J shed 3 bases, and the junction held 7 bases outside the gene matches. Written as DNA, the CDR3 is TGTGCCAGTTGTTCCGGGACTAGCGGCTACGAGCAGTACTTC. Amino acid sequence: CASCSGTSGYEQYF.

The chain combines TRBV18 with TRBJ1-4; no definite D call. Trimming left V 0 bases short and J 5 bases short, with 4 bases between. The CDR3 has 13 amino acids. The germline V gene encodes CDR1 KGHSH and CDR2 LQKENI. DNA of the CDR3: TGTGCCAGCTCACCACCCCAGAATGAAAAACTGTTTTTT. Its protein is CASSPPQNEKLFF.

This clone turned up a few times. The chain links TRBV28 to TRBJ1-2, with 7 bases lining up with TRBD1. Germline values: CDR1 MDHEN, CDR2 SYDVKM. V dropped 6 bases and J dropped 2; count of bases not matched to a gene: 12. This CDR3 comprises 16 residues. CDR3 nucleotides: TGTGCCAGCAGCTTTCCTATCGGGACAGCGAACTATGGCTACACCTTC. This encodes CASSFPIGTANYGYTF.

This sequence joins TRBV9 and TRBJ1-3; 9 bases fit TRBD1. This CDR3 has 17 residues. Germline-derived CDR1 and CDR2 are SGDLS and YYNGEE. Trimming took 4 bases from V and 6 from J; bases not matched to a gene: 14. In DNA form, the CDR3 reads TGTGCCAGCAGCCCTCCCGGGACAGGGAGCTTCGTAAACACCATATATTTT. It encodes CASSPPGTGSFVNTIYF. Combining the CDR3 with reference TRBV9 and TRBJ1-3 gives the whole variable domain DSGVTQTPKHLITATGQRVTLRCSPRSGDLSVYWYQQSLDQGLQFLIQYYNGEERAKGNILERFSAQQFPDLHSELNLSSLELGDSALYFCASSPPGTGSFVNTIYFGEGSWLTVV.

V gene TRBV9 combines with J gene TRBJ2-1; 7 nucleotides agree with TRBD2. The trim removed 0 bases at V and 9 bases at J, leaving 12 bases unmatched. CDR3 length: 16 amino acids. CDR1 SGDLS and CDR2 YYNGEE come from the germline V gene. The CDR3 DNA reads TGTGCCAGCAGCGTAGATCTGATGGGAGGGAGCGGTGAGCAGTTCTTC. Translated: CASSVDLMGGSGEQFF.

The rearrangement links TRBV28 to TRBJ2-1, with D perhaps matching TRBD2 (6 bases). This CDR3 has 16 residues. CDR1 is MDHEN, CDR2 SYDVKM, per germline. The germline V and J ends were trimmed by 6 bases and 2 bases, with 17 bases remaining between them. CDR3 DNA sequence: TGTGCCAGCAGACCTCACCGCGGGAACACCTACAATGAGCAGTTCTTC. It encodes CASRPHRGNTYNEQFF.

The chain couples TRBV28 to TRBJ2-7; D is perhaps TRBD1 (5 bases). CDR3 length: 15 residues. Germline V CDR1 and CDR2: MDHEN, SYDVKM. Trimming stripped 6 bases from V and 5 bases from J, with 20 bases between. The DNA of the CDR3 is TGTGCCAGCAGCCGCCCCCAGGGTATTGGCCACGAGCAGTACTTC. Translating gives CASSRPQGIGHEQYF.

The rearrangement uses TRBV28 and TRBJ1-1; TRBD1 matches at 11 bases. The CDR3 is 12 residues long. V lost 10 bases and J lost 5; bases outside the gene matches: 3. Germline CDR1 is MDHEN and CDR2 is SYDVKM. CDR3 region: CATGTGGTEAFF. The CDR3 nucleotides are TGTGCCACCGGGACAGGGGGGACTGAAGCTTTCTTT.